The rows below give T cell receptor beta chains drawn from one sample of a study of blood T cell repertoires in COVID-19. Sequencing used immunoSEQ multiplex PCR; TCRdb keeps in-frame clones, though not all of them. The sample includes approximately 80,000 clones, roughly 86% seen only once; the top ten take about 10%. Sequences were obtained from peripheral blood. These receptors were obtained from a man aged 55 to 70 with acute or convalescent COVID-19. Both conserved end residues are part of each CDR3. Fields, in order: V gene, clone size, D gene, J gene, CDR3 protein, CDR3 DNA. A D gene is named only where the DNA matches it firmly. The size of a clone is reported for some rows only, either as once, few or many, or as a class for expanded clones.

TRBV30	.	.	TRBJ1-1	CAWSVKEGGDLVSEAFF	TGTGCCTGGAGTGTAAAGGAGGGAGGGGATCTAGTCAGCGAAGCTTTCTTT
TRBV6-2/TRBV6-3	.	.	TRBJ2-5	CASSLDRRGVLQETQYF	TGTGCCAGCAGCTTGGACAGGCGGGGAGTCCTGCAAGAGACCCAGTACTTC
TRBV19	.	TRBD1	TRBJ2-6	CASSTPGTGYSGANVLTF	TGTGCCAGTAGTACACCCGGGACAGGTTACTCTGGGGCCAACGTCCTGACTTTC
TRBV19	few	TRBD1	TRBJ2-1	CASSGTGIPESSYNEQFF	TGTGCCAGCTCCGGGACAGGGATACCCGAGAGCTCCTACAATGAGCAGTTCTTC
TRBV4-3	.	.	TRBJ2-2	CASSQDRGSRAGELFF	TGCGCCAGCAGCCAAGATCGTGGCTCACGGGCCGGGGAGCTGTTTTTT
TRBV5-6	.	TRBD2	TRBJ2-1	CASSLRRGVPDEQFF	TGTGCCAGCAGCTTGCGGCGGGGGGTTCCGGATGAGCAGTTCTTC
TRBV27	few	.	TRBJ1-2	CASSLKENYGYTF	TGTGCCAGCAGTTTAAAGGAGAACTATGGCTACACCTTC
TRBV7-2	.	TRBD1	TRBJ2-7	CASRLGHRGGLYEQYF	TGTGCCAGCAGGTTAGGTCACAGGGGCGGTCTCTACGAGCAGTACTTC
TRBV10-2	.	TRBD2	TRBJ2-5	CASGGTSEETQYF	TGCGCCAGTGGCGGGACTAGCGAAGAGACCCAGTACTTC
TRBV7-2	.	TRBD1	TRBJ1-2	CASSATGVYGYTF	TGTGCCAGCAGCGCAACAGGGGTTTATGGCTACACCTTC
TRBV19	.	TRBD1	TRBJ1-1	CASSVDRINTEAFF	TGTGCCAGTAGTGTGGACAGGATAAACACTGAAGCTTTCTTT
TRBV29-1	few	TRBD1	TRBJ1-1	CSFWDRGSEAFF	TGCAGCTTTTGGGACAGGGGTTCTGAAGCTTTCTTT
TRBV11-3	.	TRBD1	TRBJ2-2	CASSPDRATGELFF	TGTGCCAGCAGCCCGGACAGGGCCACCGGGGAGCTGTTTTTT
TRBV6-1	.	TRBD2	TRBJ2-1	CASSGLAGGPGNEQFF	TGTGCCAGCAGTGGGTTAGCGGGGGGGCCAGGCAATGAGCAGTTCTTC
TRBV2	.	.	TRBJ2-7	CASSEYRVYEQYF	TGTGCCAGCAGTGAATACAGAGTTTACGAGCAGTACTTC
TRBV7-2	once	.	TRBJ2-5	CASSSLIQETQYF	TGTGCCAGCAGCTCCTTAATCCAAGAGACCCAGTACTTC
TRBV3-1/TRBV3-2	.	TRBD1	TRBJ2-2	CASSPGTEAGELFF	TGTGCCAGCAGCCCCGGGACAGAGGCCGGGGAGCTGTTTTTT
TRBV2	.	.	TRBJ1-4	CASSATGKAGEKLFF	TGTGCCAGCAGTGCCACCGGGAAAGCGGGTGAAAAACTGTTTTTT
TRBV28	.	.	TRBJ1-1	CASSIPRGGTEAFF	TGTGCCAGCAGTATCCCGCGGGGCGGGACTGAAGCTTTCTTT
TRBV7-9	.	.	TRBJ1-1	CASSVTVGGTEAFF	TGTGCCAGCAGCGTAACAGTGGGAGGCACTGAAGCTTTCTTT
TRBV15	.	TRBD2	TRBJ2-1	CATSLQSGLAGGREQFF	TGTGCCACCAGCTTACAGAGCGGACTAGCGGGAGGGCGGGAGCAGTTCTTC